A selection of T cell receptor beta chains follows, all from one sample in a study of shared clonotypes between healthy human individuals. Assay: immunoSEQ multiplex PCR; the TCRdb copy retains only in-frame clones and omits some. Of over a million clones in the sample, approximately 96% are singletons; the top ten hold roughly 1.2%. Sequenced material: naive CD4+ T cells sorted from blood. All receptors come from a man aged 25 to 40 in good health. The CDR3 runs from the conserved cysteine through the conserved F or W. The D gene is left open where the match is weak. Size values are once, few and many counts, or a class for expanded clones, and some rows have none.

TRBJ2-1 | TRBD2 | TRBV5-4 | once | TGTGCCAGCAGCTTGGTAGTGACTAGCGGGAGAGCCTACAATGAGCAGTTCTTC | CASSLVVTSGRAYNEQFF
TRBJ2-6 | NA | TRBV19 | once | TGTGCCAGTAGCCCCGGATGGGGCCCCCCCTCTGGGGCCAACGTCCTGACTTTC | CASSPGWGPPSGANVLTF
TRBJ2-4 | TRBD1 | TRBV18 | NA | TGTGCCAGCTCCCCGACAGGGGGCGCGACCAAAAACATTCAGTACTTC | CASSPTGGATKNIQYF
TRBJ2-1 | NA | TRBV2 | NA | TGTGCCAGCAGTGAACGGACCTTTGATTCTGAGCAGTTCTTC | CASSERTFDSEQFF
TRBJ1-1 | NA | TRBV5-1 | NA | TGCGCCAGCAGCTTGGAGGCGGTAGGGATGAACACTGAAGCTTTCTTT | CASSLEAVGMNTEAFF
TRBJ1-5 | NA | TRBV28 | NA | TGTGCCAGCAGTTTGTTCCTTAACCAGCCCCAGCATTTT | CASSLFLNQPQHF
TRBJ1-2 | NA | TRBV5-5 | NA | TGTGCCAGCAGCTTGCCAGATTCCCAATCCTATGGCTACACCTTC | CASSLPDSQSYGYTF
TRBJ2-1 | NA | TRBV27 | NA | TGTGCCAGCAGGTCCTTGAACAGGGCCTTTACCTACAATGAGCAGTTCTTC | CASRSLNRAFTYNEQFF
TRBJ2-7 | TRBD2 | TRBV14 | NA | TGTGCCAGCAGCCATAAGAGCGGGAGGTACGAGCAGTACTTC | CASSHKSGRYEQYF
TRBJ2-3 | NA | TRBV7-2 | NA | TGTGCCAGCAGCTCCCTGCGGTGGGGTAGTGGCACAGATACGCAGTATTTT | CASSSLRWGSGTDTQYF
TRBJ2-5 | NA | TRBV9 | NA | TGTGCCAGCAGCCCGACGGATGGGAGCCTCGGAGAGACCCAGTACTTC | CASSPTDGSLGETQYF
TRBJ1-1 | NA | TRBV5-6 | NA | TGTGCCAGCACCCTGCGGTGGGCGGTGGTGGACACTGAAGCTTTCTTT | CASTLRWAVVDTEAFF
TRBJ1-2 | NA | TRBV6-1 | NA | TGTGCCAGCAGTGAAAGCAGGTACTATGGCTACACCTTC | CASSESRYYGYTF
TRBJ1-2 | NA | TRBV4-3 | once | TGCGCCAGCAGCCAGGGACCAGGCACTAACTATGGCTACACCTTC | CASSQGPGTNYGYTF
TRBJ1-4 | NA | TRBV5-1 | NA | TGCGCCAGCGGCAAACATGGCACCAATGAAAAACTGTTTTTT | CASGKHGTNEKLFF
TRBJ1-3 | NA | TRBV19 | NA | TGTGCCAGTAGTTTGGGCGGCTCTGGAAACACCATATATTTT | CASSLGGSGNTIYF
TRBJ2-1 | TRBD2 | TRBV14 | NA | TGTGCCAGCAGCCAAGCCGGGGGGTACAATGAGCAGTTCTTC | CASSQAGGYNEQFF
TRBJ1-2 | NA | TRBV27 | NA | TGTGCCAGCAGTTTCTCGATTAACTATGGCTACACCTTC | CASSFSINYGYTF
TRBJ1-1 | TRBD1 | TRBV5-5 | once | TGTGCCAGCAGCTCGACAGGGACAGTAGCCAAGAACACTGAAGCTTTCTTT | CASSSTGTVAKNTEAFF
TRBJ2-3 | NA | TRBV21-1 | NA | TGTGCCAGCAGCAAGTTAGGGTGGGAGGGCACAGATACGCAGTATTTT | CASSKLGWEGTDTQYF
TRBJ1-2 | NA | TRBV5-1 | NA | TGCGCCAGCAGCGCCAGTCCTAACTATGGCTACACCTTC | CASSASPNYGYTF
TRBJ2-1 | TRBD2 | TRBV5-4 | NA | TGTGCCAGCAGCCGCTGGGCTAGCGGATCCAATGAGCAGTTCTTC | CASSRWASGSNEQFF
TRBJ1-5 | NA | TRBV29-1 | NA | TGCAGCGGAGGGGACAGCAATCAGCCCCAGCATTTT | CSGGDSNQPQHF
TRBJ2-1 | NA | TRBV5-4 | NA | TGTGCCAGCAGCTTGGGTGGAGCTGCCTACAATGAGCAGTTCTTC | CASSLGGAAYNEQFF
TRBJ2-2 | NA | TRBV6-5 | NA | TGTGCCAGCAGTTACTTGGGCGGCTACACCGGGGAGCTGTTTTTT | CASSYLGGYTGELFF
TRBJ2-7 | NA | TRBV5-1 | NA | TGCGCCAGCAGCCCGGGTACTAGTGGATACGAGCAGTACTTC | CASSPGTSGYEQYF
TRBJ2-2 | NA | TRBV10-3 | NA | TGTGCCAGCACGACGTCCATCGGAGGGGGCGGGGAGCTGTTTTTT | CASTTSIGGGGELFF
TRBJ1-5 | NA | TRBV19 | NA | TGTGCCAGTAGTCAGTGGCTCGGTAGCAATCAGCCCCAGCATTTT | CASSQWLGSNQPQHF
TRBJ2-7 | NA | TRBV28 | NA | TGTGCCAGCAGTCCAACTAGTTCACCAGACTACGAGCAGTACTTC | CASSPTSSPDYEQYF
TRBJ2-2 | TRBD1 | TRBV19 | NA | TGTGCCAGTAGTCCCCACGGGACAGGGGGCCCTAACACCGGGGAGCTGTTTTTT | CASSPHGTGGPNTGELFF
TRBJ1-1 | NA | TRBV2 | NA | TGTGCCAGCAGTGAAATCAGGGAGGGGACTGAAGCTTTCTTT | CASSEIREGTEAFF
TRBJ1-4 | NA | TRBV18 | NA | TGTGCCAGCTCACCACTATCCGGGACGGATAATGAAAAACTGTTTTTT | CASSPLSGTDNEKLFF
TRBJ2-7 | TRBD1 | TRBV28 | NA | TGTGCCAGCACCACTCCCGGGACAGTATACGAGCAGTACTTC | CASTTPGTVYEQYF
TRBJ2-1 | NA | TRBV5-6 | NA | TGTGCCAGCAGGGGTGGTACTTCCTACAATGAGCAGTTCTTC | CASRGGTSYNEQFF